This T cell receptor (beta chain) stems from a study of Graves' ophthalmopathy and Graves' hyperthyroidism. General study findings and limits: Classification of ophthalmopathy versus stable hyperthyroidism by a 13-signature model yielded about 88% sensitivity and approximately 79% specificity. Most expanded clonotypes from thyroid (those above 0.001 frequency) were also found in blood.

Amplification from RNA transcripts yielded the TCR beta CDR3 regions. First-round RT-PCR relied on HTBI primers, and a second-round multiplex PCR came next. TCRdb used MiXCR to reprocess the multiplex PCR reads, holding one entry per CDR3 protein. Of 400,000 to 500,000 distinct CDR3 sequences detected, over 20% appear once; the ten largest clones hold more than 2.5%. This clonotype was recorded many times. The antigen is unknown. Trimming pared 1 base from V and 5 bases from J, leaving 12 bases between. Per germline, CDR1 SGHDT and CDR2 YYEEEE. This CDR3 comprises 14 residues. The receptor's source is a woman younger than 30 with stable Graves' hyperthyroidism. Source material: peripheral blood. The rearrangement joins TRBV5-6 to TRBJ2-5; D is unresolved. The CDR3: CASSLLQSVETQYF. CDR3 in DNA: TGTGCCAGCAGCTTGCTGCAGAGTGTGGAGACCCAGTACTTC.